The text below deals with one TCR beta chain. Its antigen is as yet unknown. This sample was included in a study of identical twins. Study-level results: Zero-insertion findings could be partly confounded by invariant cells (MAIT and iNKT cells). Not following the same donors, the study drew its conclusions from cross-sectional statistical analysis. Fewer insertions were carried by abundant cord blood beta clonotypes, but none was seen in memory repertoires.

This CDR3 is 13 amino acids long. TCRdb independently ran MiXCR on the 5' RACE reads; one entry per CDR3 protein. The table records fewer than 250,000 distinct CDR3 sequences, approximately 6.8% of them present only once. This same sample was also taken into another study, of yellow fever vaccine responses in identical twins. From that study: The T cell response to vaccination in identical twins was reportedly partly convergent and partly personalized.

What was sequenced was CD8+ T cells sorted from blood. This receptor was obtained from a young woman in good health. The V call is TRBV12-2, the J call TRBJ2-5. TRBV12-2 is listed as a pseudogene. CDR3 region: CASRLWSLETQYF. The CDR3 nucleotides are TGTGCAAGTCGCTTATGGAGCTTAGAGACCCAGTACTTC.